The 10 T cell receptor beta chains below all came from one sample that was sequenced in a study of beta chain features in type 1 diabetes. Overall study results and limits: Type 1 diabetes patients had moderately but significantly shorter TCRB CDR3s in all four CD4+ subsets.

Expressed TCRB transcripts were sequenced after all isolated RNA was converted to cDNA. Clones were sequenced by immunoSEQ multiplex PCR, and TCRdb holds only the in-frame ones, with some missing. The sample consists of about 640,000 clones, 9.5% to 15% of them appearing once. These receptors have no known antigen. The sequencing input was naive CD4+ T cells from blood. These receptors were collected from a man younger than 40 with type 1 diabetes.

In its sample, this clone was seen a few times. V usage is TRBV11-2 and J usage is TRBJ2-1; TRBD2 aligns across 13 bases. Germline V gene lookup returns CDR1 SGHAT and CDR2 FQNNGV. This CDR3 has 19 residues. V shed 1 base, J shed 0 bases, and the junction held 6 bases outside the gene matches. The CDR3 DNA sequence: TGTGCCAGCAGCTTAGGGCGGACTAGCGGGGGACACTCCTACAATGAGCAGTTCTTC. It codes for CASSLGRTSGGHSYNEQFF. The variable domain in full, with the rest retrieved from reference TRBV11-2 and TRBJ2-1, is EAGVAQSPRYKIIEKRQSVAFWCNPISGHATLYWYQQILGQGPKLLIQFQNNGVVDDSQLPKDRFSAERLKGVDSTLKIQPAKLEDSAVYLCASSLGRTSGGHSYNEQFFGPGTRLTVL.

This clone was observed a handful of times. The V call is TRBV6-6, the J call TRBJ2-7; D is uncertain. Trimming left V 5 bases short and J 8 bases short, with 16 bases between. This CDR3 spans 13 amino acids. Germline values: CDR1 MNHNY, CDR2 SVGAGI (reference sequence). CDR3 bases: TGTGCCAGCAGTCCCCGAGCAACTTCTCAGCAGTACTTC. Translating gives CASSPRATSQQYF.

CDR3 DNA: TGTGCCAGCAAGGACAATGAGCAGTTCTTC. Its protein product is CASKDNEQFF. V usage is TRBV2 and J usage is TRBJ2-1; D is ambiguous. Germline CDR1 is SNHLY and CDR2 is FYNNEI. V shed 7 bases and J shed 5 bases, with 3 bases lying between them. The CDR3 consists of 10 residues.

This clone was seen a handful of times. This chain connects TRBV28 to TRBJ1-5; a weak D match, TRBD1 (5 bases). Trimming took 5 bases from V and 3 from J, leaving 11 bases between them. The CDR3 length is 14 residues. Germline lookup yields CDR1 MDHEN and CDR2 SYDVKM. The CDR3 loop is CASSEDSSNQPQHF. Here the CDR3 DNA reads TGTGCCAGCAGTGAAGACAGCTCCAATCAGCCCCAGCATTTT.

Of note for this clone: This CDR3 is also generated by other DNA sequences in the sample. This chain links TRBV9 with TRBJ1-1; D not resolved. The CDR3 spans 14 residues. Trimming removed 0 bases at V and 0 bases at J, with 6 bases between. Germline-derived CDR1 and CDR2 are SGDLS and YYNGEE. CDR3 coding DNA: TGTGCCAGCAGCGTAGGACCGGTGAACACTGAAGCTTTCTTT. Its translation is CASSVGPVNTEAFF.

This clone appeared a few times. This rearrangement joins TRBV5-1 to TRBJ2-7; 10 nucleotides align to TRBD1. Trimming took 4 bases from V and 5 from J; bases not matched to a gene: 3. There are 13 residues in the CDR3. Germline values: CDR1 SGHRS, CDR2 YFSETQ. The CDR3 region has the DNA TGCGCCAGCAGCCCGACAGGGGGCGACGAGCAGTACTTC. Translated: CASSPTGGDEQYF.

This clone was seen more than once but under ten times. The chain uses TRBV6-5 and TRBJ2-5; the D is unclear. The V end was cut by 6 bases, the J end by 11 bases, with 16 bases between. Germline assignment: CDR1 MNHEY and CDR2 SVGAGI. The CDR3 length is 12 residues. For the CDR3, the DNA is TGTGCCAGCAGCACCCCTGCGAGAGAGCAGTACTTC. Amino acid sequence: CASSTPAREQYF.

This clone has more than one count but fewer than ten. The rearrangement links TRBV29-1 to TRBJ1-5; 8 bases are a match to TRBD1. The V gene's germline CDR1 is SQVTM and CDR2 ANQGSEA. The CDR3 is 15 amino acids. The J segment lost 4 bases and the V segment lost 7 bases, leaving 12 bases of the junction unmatched. CDR3 protein: CSAQALQGVNQPQHF. The DNA for the CDR3 is TGCAGCGCCCAAGCACTACAGGGGGTTAATCAGCCCCAGCATTTT.

The chain uses TRBV7-6 and TRBJ2-1, with D possibly TRBD1 on 5 matching bases. In germline, CDR1 is SGHVS, CDR2 FNYEAQ. V dropped 2 bases and J dropped 7 bases, with 15 bases sitting between them. The CDR3 length is 15 residues. The CDR3 here is CASSLNGAGGNEQFF. CDR3 bases: TGTGCCAGCAGCTTAAATGGGGCCGGTGGGAATGAGCAGTTCTTC.

This clone was seen a handful of times. The rearrangement links TRBV7-2 to TRBJ2-5; D gene uncertain. Germline V gene data show CDR1 as SGHTA and CDR2 as FQGNSA. This CDR3 spans 15 amino acids. Trimming shortened V by 4 bases and J by 0 bases, and 12 bases separated the two germline ends. The CDR3 DNA reads as TGTGCCAGCAGCTGGGCACAGAACTACCAAGAGACCCAGTACTTC. As protein: CASSWAQNYQETQYF.